This T cell receptor (beta chain) was observed in a study of response to subunit inactivated influenza vaccine. This clonotype was detected only a few times. TCRdb re-called the RT-PCR reads with MiXCR, one entry per CDR3 protein. The sample yields around 650,000 distinct CDR3 sequences, 15% to 18% seen once. Sequenced material: PBMCs from blood, taken approximately 12 days after vaccination. This sequence was found in a man aged 45-65 years who received an inactivated influenza vaccine.

DNA for the CDR3: TGTGCCAGCGGGACAGGGGTCGGTGATACGCAGTATTTT. Translating it yields CASGTGVGDTQYF. The chain uses TRBV28 and TRBJ2-3; TRBD1 aligns across 10 bases. The CDR3 runs to 13 residues. The germline gives CDR1 MDHEN, CDR2 SYDVKM. Trimming at V came to 8 bases and at J to 6 bases, leaving 5 bases not matched to a gene.